The sequence of this TCR beta chain was determined in a study of blood T cell repertoires in COVID-19. Background on the study: Acute-phase and convalescent COVID-19 samples originated in the United States, Italy and Spain. PBMCs, B-cell-depleted T cells, or T cells were the source of the cDNA or gDNA that made up the material.

In the original workflow: Reference gene primers were amplified, and this amplification served to estimate nucleated cell counts. Measured with immunoSEQ multiplex PCR; TCRdb has only the in-frame clones, and not every one. Clonal size and the V and J genes are those of that table, whereas D and trimming came from the DNA. The sample lists over 100,000 clones, around four fifths occurring once. The germline V gene has CDR1 DFQATT and CDR2 SNEGSKA (reference sequence). The CDR3 has 11 residues. Deletions cut 2 bases from V and 10 bases from J, with 9 bases between. This chain connects TRBV20-1 to TRBJ2-1; D is unresolved. Specimen: peripheral blood. The source of this sequence is a woman aged 60 to 75 with acute or convalescent COVID-19. The CDR3 DNA reads TGCAGTGCTAGACCCCTCGGGGAGCAGTTCTTC. Translated: CSARPLGEQFF.